This T cell receptor beta chain originates from a study of blood T cells in healthy people across ages. This CDR3 region has 14 residues. The V gene end was trimmed by 2 bases and the J gene end by 4 bases; junction bases not matched to a gene: 7. In germline, CDR1 is SQVTM, CDR2 ANQGSEA. For every donor, a draw yielded around 10 milliliters of peripheral blood. This clonotype was detected only a few times. A second about 6 to 12 cycle PCR used barcoded and J-beta primers. Per-sample output comprised a minimum of 2.5 million paired-end reads containing CDR3. MiXCR was run by TCRdb on the 5' RACE reads, yielding one entry per CDR3 protein. The table records 1.5 million to 2 million distinct CDR3 sequences, just under 50% of them present only once.

The rearrangement uses TRBV29-1 and TRBJ1-2, with TRBD1 matching over 7 bases. Material: blood. This clonotype was sampled from a woman in her forties in good health. The CDR3 loop is CSVEFSRGTYGYTF. For the CDR3, the DNA is TGCAGCGTTGAATTTTCCAGGGGGACCTATGGCTACACCTTC.